The text below deals with one T cell receptor (beta chain). The antigen is unknown. These data come from a study of T cell repertoires in cytomegalovirus infection. For the study at large: CMV infection plus the matching HLA type was flagged by public TCR beta signatures. General study points: In two of eight donors, the top clonotype was HLA-C-restricted CMV-specific.

Germline CDR1 and CDR2: MDHEN and SYDVKM. The length of the CDR3 is 13 residues. Trimming cost V 5 bases and J 4 bases; bases outside gene matches: 3. From the reads, TCRdb called clonotypes with MiXCR, one entry per CDR3 protein. The sample holds a few hundred thousand distinct CDR3 sequences; approximately 15% are singletons and the top ten take less than 50%. The source material was CD8+ T cells from PBMCs. The rearrangement joins TRBV28 to TRBJ2-5, with 8 nucleotides matching TRBD2. The receptor was isolated from a human donor in good health (CMV status not recorded). Some clones in this sample may be carry-over from other donors' samples. CDR3 in DNA: TGTGCCAGCAGTGAGCTAGCGGGAGAGACCCAGTACTTC. Its protein product is CASSELAGETQYF.